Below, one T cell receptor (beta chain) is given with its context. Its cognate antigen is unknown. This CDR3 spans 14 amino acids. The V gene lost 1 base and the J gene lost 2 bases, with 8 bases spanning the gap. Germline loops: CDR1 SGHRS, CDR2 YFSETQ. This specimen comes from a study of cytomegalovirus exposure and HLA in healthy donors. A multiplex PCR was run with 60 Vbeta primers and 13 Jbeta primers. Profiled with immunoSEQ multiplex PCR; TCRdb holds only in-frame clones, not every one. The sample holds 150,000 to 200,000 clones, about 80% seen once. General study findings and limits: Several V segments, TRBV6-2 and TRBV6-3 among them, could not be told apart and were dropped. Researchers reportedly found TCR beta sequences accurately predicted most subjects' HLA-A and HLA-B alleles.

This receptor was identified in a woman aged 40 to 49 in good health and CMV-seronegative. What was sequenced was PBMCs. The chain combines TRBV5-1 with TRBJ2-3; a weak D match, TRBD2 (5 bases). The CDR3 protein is CASSLHDYTDTQYF. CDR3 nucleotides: TGCGCCAGCAGCTTGCACGACTACACAGATACGCAGTATTTT.